The 15 T cell receptor beta chains below come from one sample, sequenced in a study of CD8 T cells in Susac syndrome. With random hexamers, 0.5 to 1 ug RNA was reverse transcribed. TCRdb re-analysed the immunoSEQ multiplex PCR reads in MiXCR, keeping a single row per CDR3 protein. The profile shows fewer than 200,000 distinct CDR3 sequences, around 94% of them singletons. Source material: CD4+ T cells from PBMCs. These TCRs come from a human donor with Susac syndrome.

This CDR3 is CASNRRGESLQETQYF. CDR3 in DNA: TGTGCCAGCAACCGTAGGGGCGAGAGCCTTCAAGAGACCCAGTACTTC. The chain employs TRBV9 and TRBJ2-5; D possibly corresponds to TRBD1 (5 bases). The V gene lost 6 bases and the J gene lost 2 bases, with 20 bases spanning the gap. This CDR3 is 16 amino acids long. Per germline, CDR1 SGDLS and CDR2 YYNGEE.

There are a few counts of this clonotype. The rearrangement joins TRBV4-2 to TRBJ1-5; D possibly corresponds to TRBD1 (6 bases). Trimming shortened V by 1 base and J by 0 bases, and 7 bases separated the two germline ends. The CDR3 has 15 amino acids. CDR1 is LGHNA, CDR2 YNFKEQ, per germline. CDR3: CASSQGTASNQPQHF. The CDR3 DNA follows: TGTGCCAGCAGCCAAGGGACAGCTAGCAATCAGCCCCAGCATTTT.

The chain is built from TRBV4-3 and TRBJ1-5, with unresolved D. CDR3 length: 16 amino acids. Germline V gene data show CDR1 as LGHNA and CDR2 as YSLEER. Trimming took 2 bases from V and 6 from J, leaving 17 bases between them. CDR3 nucleotide sequence: TGCGCCAGCAGCCAAAGCCTCGGAGACACGGGTCAGCCCCAGCATTTT. Its translation: CASSQSLGDTGQPQHF.

This clonotype has a single count. The V gene is TRBV4-3, the J gene TRBJ2-2, with 10 bases identical to TRBD1. V dropped 4 bases and J dropped 7; count of bases not matched to a gene: 12. Germline V lookup: CDR1 LGHNA, CDR2 YSLEER. This CDR3 spans 17 amino acids. The CDR3 sequence is CASSLNHGTGAVGELFF. In nucleotides, the CDR3 is TGCGCCAGCAGCCTAAATCACGGGACAGGGGCGGTCGGGGAGCTGTTTTTT.

The V call is TRBV7-2, the J call TRBJ2-3, with no clear D. Germline CDR1 is SGHTA and CDR2 is FQGNSA. The V gene lost 5 bases and the J gene lost 1 base, with 10 bases spanning the gap. The CDR3 is 14 residues long. CDR3: CASSRVGGTDTQYF. CDR3 nucleotide sequence: TGTGCCAGCAGCAGGGTCGGCGGCACAGATACGCAGTATTTT.

This sequence joins TRBV11-2 and TRBJ2-3, with TRBD1 as a possible D gene (5 bases). Germline CDR1 is SGHAT and CDR2 is FQNNGV. CDR3 length: 16 residues. V lost 1 base and J lost 4, with 15 bases in between. This CDR3 is CASSLVSGRNSDTQYF. In nucleotides, the CDR3 is TGTGCCAGCAGCTTAGTGTCAGGGCGAAATTCAGATACGCAGTATTTT.

This chain uses TRBV2 with TRBJ1-6; D not resolved. The germline V gene encodes CDR1 SNHLY and CDR2 FYNNEI. The germline V and J ends were trimmed by 1 base and 7 bases, with 5 bases remaining between them. The CDR3 is 13 residues long. CDR3 sequence (DNA): TGTGCCAGCAGTGAAGGGGCCAATTCACCCCTCCACTTT. As protein: CASSEGANSPLHF. The variable domain in full, completed from reference TRBV2 and TRBJ1-6, reads EPEVTQTPSHQVTQMGQEVILRCVPISNHLYFYWYRQILGQKVEFLVSFYNNEISEKSEIFDDQFSVERPDGSNFTLKIRSTKLEDSAMYFCASSEGANSPLHFGNGTRLTVT.

CDR3 in amino acids: CASSPSGLAGGPRNEQYF. The CDR3, as DNA: TGTGCCAGCTCACCTTCCGGACTAGCGGGGGGGCCGAGGAACGAGCAGTACTTC. This rearrangement joins TRBV18 to TRBJ2-7; 15 bases align to TRBD2. The CDR3 covers 18 residues. Germline CDR1 and CDR2: KGHSH and LQKENI. Losses at the gene ends were 3 bases for V and 5 bases for J; bases not matched to a gene: 11.

The rearrangement joins TRBV27 to TRBJ1-6, with 11 bases aligning to TRBD1. Unmatched junction bases numbered 2, after V lost 4 bases and J lost 6 bases. Germline CDR1 is MNHEY and CDR2 is SMNVEV (reference sequence). The CDR3 totals 15 residues. The CDR3 sequence: CASSSGTGGNSPLHF. The CDR3 coding sequence is TGTGCCAGCAGTTCCGGGACAGGGGGTAATTCACCCCTCCACTTT.

The chain recombines TRBV5-6 with TRBJ1-6; 11 bases are shared with TRBD1. V lost 4 bases to trimming and J lost 8 bases; unmatched junction nucleotides: 8. Germline CDR1 is SGHDT and CDR2 is YYEEEE. The CDR3 runs 16 residues. DNA for the CDR3: TGTGCCAGCAGCGCGGACAGGGGGCGCGATTATTCACCCCTCCACTTT. It yields the protein CASSADRGRDYSPLHF.

The CDR3 spells CASSDKSGGNDGYTF. CDR3 DNA sequence: TGTGCCAGCAGCGACAAGTCGGGGGGGAATGATGGCTACACCTTC. The chain employs TRBV7-9 and TRBJ1-2; D may be TRBD1 (5 bases). The germline V gene encodes CDR1 SEHNR and CDR2 FQNEAQ (reference sequence). CDR3 size: 15 residues. V lost 5 bases to trimming and J lost 6 bases, with 19 bases between them.

The chain joins TRBV15 to TRBJ1-1, with D possibly being TRBD1 (5 bases). The CDR3 totals 15 residues. The V end lost 4 bases, the J end lost 3 bases, and 15 bases lay between the germline ends. CDR1 is LNHNV, CDR2 YYDKDF, per germline (reference sequence). CDR3 loop: CATSTGTREHTEAFF. Here the CDR3 DNA reads TGTGCCACCAGCACAGGGACGCGTGAGCACACTGAAGCTTTCTTT.

This chain joins TRBV6-2 or TRBV6-3 and TRBJ2-3, with 10 positions matching TRBD2. In germline, CDR1 is MNHEY, CDR2 SVGEGT. The J segment lost 8 bases and the V segment lost 6 bases, leaving 11 bases of the junction unmatched. The CDR3 runs 15 residues. The CDR3 DNA reads as TGTGCCAGCAGCCCGCTAGCGGGGGTTGCGCCTACGCAGTATTTT. This codes for CASSPLAGVAPTQYF.

In this sample, this clonotype turned up a few times. This chain connects TRBV7-2 to TRBJ2-1; D uncertain. The germline V gene has CDR1 SGHTA and CDR2 FQGNSA. V was trimmed by 1 base and J by 7 bases, leaving 5 bases between them. This CDR3 region has 12 residues. Written as DNA, the CDR3 is TGTGCCAGCAGCTTAGTTCTAAATGAGCAGTTCTTC. The encoded protein is CASSLVLNEQFF. The complete variable domain, with remaining parts taken from reference TRBV7-2 and TRBJ2-1, reads GAGVSQSPSNKVTEKGKDVELRCDPISGHTALYWYRQSLGQGLEFLIYFQGNSAPDKSGLPSDRFSAERTGGSVSTLTIQRTQQEDSAVYLCASSLVLNEQFFGPGTRLTVL.

This chain's CDR3 is CASSSLSGGQQETQYF. For the CDR3, the DNA is TGTGCCAGCAGCAGTCTTTCCGGGGGGCAACAAGAGACCCAGTACTTC. The rearrangement joins TRBV9 to TRBJ2-5, with D possibly TRBD2 on 7 matching bases. The V gene's germline CDR1 is SGDLS and CDR2 YYNGEE. Trimming pared 4 bases from V and 2 bases from J, leaving 18 bases between. The CDR3 has 16 residues.